The text below deals with one TCR beta chain. The record originates from a study of blood T cell repertoires in COVID-19. This table comes from immunoSEQ multiplex PCR, and its TCRdb copy is limited to in-frame clones, with some not included. The table shows fewer than 150,000 clones, with about 86% occurring only once. V shed 6 bases and J 6 bases; nucleotides not matched to a gene: 4. This CDR3 has 14 residues. CDR1 and CDR2 from the germline V gene are MDHEN and SYDVKM. V usage is TRBV28 and J usage is TRBJ1-4, with 10 bases that match TRBD1. The sequencing input was peripheral blood. The receptor comes from a man in his 70s who had recovered from COVID-19. The DNA of the CDR3 is TGTGCCAGCAGGTCAGGGACAGGGGATGAAAAACTGTTTTTT. This encodes CASRSGTGDEKLFF.